These 18 T cell receptor beta chains share one sample of origin, sequenced in a study of control samples from healthy donors and cancer patients. The method was immunoSEQ multiplex PCR; TCRdb's version includes in-frame clones alone and lacks a portion of them. The table shows about 88,000 clones, with 85% to 95% occurring only once. The source material was blood. Receptors originate from a man aged 18 to 30 in good health.

The chain has TRBV7-2 and TRBJ1-4; no definite D call. The CDR3 totals 15 residues. Germline loops: CDR1 SGHTA, CDR2 FQGNSA. The ends were cut back, 6 bases at V and 6 bases at J, with 17 bases in the middle. The CDR3 bases are TGTGCCAGCAGGCCAGCCCGGGGAGTCGATGAAAAACTGTTTTTT. Protein: CASRPARGVDEKLFF.

The chain links TRBV30 to TRBJ1-2; weak D call: TRBD1 (6 bases). Germline lookup yields CDR1 GTSNPN and CDR2 SVGIG (reference sequence). Trimming shortened V by 8 bases and J by 6 bases, and 16 bases separated the two germline ends. The CDR3 has 12 amino acids. CDR3 in amino acids: CAGLGGIDGYTF. The CDR3 nucleotides are TGTGCCGGCCTAGGGGGAATCGATGGCTACACCTTC.

J is TRBJ1-2 and V is TRBV2; 7 bases agree with TRBD1. The CDR3 consists of 15 residues. In germline, CDR1 is SNHLY, CDR2 FYNNEI. Trimming took 5 bases from V and 3 from J; bases not matched to a gene: 9. The DNA for the CDR3 is TGTGCCAGCAGTTCCACAGGGGAAGTCGACTATGGCTACACCTTC. Translating gives CASSSTGEVDYGYTF.

This clone came up once. This chain uses TRBV6-5 with TRBJ2-3; D is ambiguous. The CDR3 is made up of 15 amino acids. Looked up from germline, CDR1 is MNHEY and CDR2 is SVGAGI. Trimming removed 6 bases from V and 4 bases from J, with 17 bases in between. In DNA, the CDR3 is TGTGCCAGCAGAAACCGGGCTAGTCGCGCAGATACGCAGTATTTT. Amino acid sequence: CASRNRASRADTQYF.

The V call is TRBV2, the J call TRBJ1-2; 12 bases are a match to TRBD1. Germline V gene sequence: CDR1 SNHLY, CDR2 FYNNEI. This CDR3 is 15 amino acids long. V was clipped by 8 bases and J by 6 bases; unmatched bases: 10. CDR3 sequence reads: CASLGTGGVRNGYTF. The CDR3 DNA reads TGTGCCAGCCTCGGGACAGGGGGCGTTCGGAATGGCTACACCTTC.

The chain has TRBV6-1 and TRBJ1-1; D gene uncertain. Trimming removed 3 bases from V and 5 bases from J, with 4 bases in between. This CDR3 spans 11 amino acids. The V gene's germline CDR1 is MNHNS and CDR2 SASEGT. In DNA form, the CDR3 reads TGTGCCAGCAGTGAGGGGACTGAAGCTTTCTTT. Amino acids: CASSEGTEAFF.

The chain is built from TRBV2 and TRBJ2-1; 8 nucleotides align to TRBD1. This CDR3 is 15 amino acids long. With V trimmed by 7 bases and J by 7 bases, 12 bases remained unmatched. CDR1 and CDR2 (germline): SNHLY, FYNNEI. The CDR3 DNA reads as TGTGCCAGCATACCCCGGACAGGGAGTAGGAATGAGCAGTTCTTC. Protein: CASIPRTGSRNEQFF.

The rearrangement links TRBV4-3 to TRBJ2-7; TRBD2 matches at 12 bases. Unmatched junction bases numbered 8, after V lost 0 bases and J lost 2 bases. This CDR3 region has 18 residues. CDR1 and CDR2 from the germline V gene are LGHNA and YSLEER. CDR3 residues: CASSQDPLAGGSTYEQYF. Written as DNA, the CDR3 is TGCGCCAGCAGCCAAGATCCCCTAGCGGGAGGGTCGACCTACGAGCAGTACTTC.

The chain links TRBV4-1 to TRBJ1-2; the D gene is possibly TRBD1 (5 bases). The V end lost 1 base, the J end lost 4 bases, and 13 bases lay between the germline ends. The germline V gene encodes CDR1 MGHRA and CDR2 YSYEKL. There are 15 residues in the CDR3. In DNA, the CDR3 is TGCGCCAGCAGCCAAGCCCCCCCAGGGAGCTATGGCTACACCTTC. It encodes CASSQAPPGSYGYTF.

The genes are TRBV19 and TRBJ2-2; 11 bases map to TRBD1. The length of the CDR3 is 16 residues. V lost 3 bases and J lost 5; bases outside the gene matches: 5. CDR1 LNHDA and CDR2 SQIVND come from the germline V gene (reference sequence). The CDR3 sequence: CASSIGQGAGTGELFF. CDR3 DNA: TGTGCCAGTAGTATCGGACAGGGGGCAGGGACCGGGGAGCTGTTTTTT.

The chain is built from TRBV6-5 and TRBJ2-1, with 8 positions matching TRBD1. The V gene end was trimmed by 2 bases and the J gene end by 4 bases; junction bases not matched to a gene: 4. The CDR3 has 15 residues. The germline V gene has CDR1 MNHEY and CDR2 SVGAGI. CDR3 residues: CASSYEGQVYNEQFF. The CDR3 region has the DNA TGTGCCAGCAGTTACGAGGGACAGGTTTACAATGAGCAGTTCTTC.

This chain joins TRBV28 and TRBJ1-1, with 8 positions matching TRBD1. J gave up 4 bases and V 5 bases, and 12 bases lay outside the gene matches. This CDR3 contains 16 residues. Per the germline V gene, CDR1 is MDHEN and CDR2 is SYDVKM. The CDR3, as DNA: TGTGCCAGCAGTCTGGACAGGGCGGGCTTGGGCACTGAAGCTTTCTTT. This translates into CASSLDRAGLGTEAFF.

The chain is built from TRBV14 and TRBJ2-1, with D perhaps matching TRBD1 (6 bases). In germline, CDR1 is SGHDN, CDR2 FVKESK. This CDR3 has 11 residues. The V and J ends lost 4 bases and 15 bases respectively, with 13 bases between them. The CDR3 sequence: CASSLGTSRFF. The CDR3 bases are TGTGCCAGCAGCCTCGGGACAAGCCGGTTCTTC.

Turning to this clone: A much larger clone differs by one base, so this may be a read error. V is TRBV27 and J is TRBJ1-1; the D is unclear. Between the trimmed V and J ends, which lost 6 bases and 0 bases, there was a span of 5 bases. CDR3 length: 12 amino acids. Germline values: CDR1 MNHEY, CDR2 SMNVEV (reference sequence). DNA of the CDR3: TGTGCCAGCAGCAGGATGAACACTGAAGCTTTCTTT. It is translated as CASSRMNTEAFF.

This chain connects TRBV5-6 to TRBJ2-7, with D maybe TRBD2 (6 bases). CDR1 SGHDT and CDR2 YYEEEE come from the germline V gene. The CDR3 contains 13 residues. V lost 4 bases to trimming and J lost 6 bases, with 14 bases between them. CDR3 amino acids: CASSPVWGGEQYF. Written as DNA, the CDR3 is TGTGCCAGCAGCCCGGTTTGGGGAGGCGAGCAGTACTTC.

The CDR3 region has the DNA TGTGCCAGCAGCTTAGGCGACAGGCGGATGGACGAGCAGTACTTC. Translated, it gives CASSLGDRRMDEQYF. The chain joins TRBV7-9 to TRBJ2-7; a possible D gene is TRBD1 (6 bases). The CDR3 has 15 residues. The V and J ends lost 1 base and 5 bases respectively, with 15 bases between them. Germline V gene data show CDR1 as SEHNR and CDR2 as FQNEAQ (reference sequence).

This chain joins TRBV28 and TRBJ2-7; 11 bases match TRBD2. Germline trimming cut 5 bases from V and 3 bases from J; bases unmatched to any gene: 9. The CDR3 loop spans 16 amino acids. Germline V gives CDR1 MDHEN, CDR2 SYDVKM. The CDR3 DNA follows: TGTGCCAGCAGTACCAATAGCGGGAGGGGGAACTACGAGCAGTACTTC. Translated, it gives CASSTNSGRGNYEQYF.

The CDR3 DNA follows: TGTGCCAGCAGCCTCGGGGGCACAGATACGCAGTATTTT. Residues: CASSLGGTDTQYF. The chain has TRBV5-6 and TRBJ2-3, with a weak D call TRBD2 (5 bases). This CDR3 region has 13 residues. In germline, CDR1 is SGHDT, CDR2 YYEEEE. V was pared by 4 bases and J by 1 base, with 7 bases between. Complete variable domain (other parts from reference TRBV5-6 and TRBJ2-3): DAGVTQSPTHLIKTRGQQVTLRCSPKSGHDTVSWYQQALGQGPQFIFQYYEEEERQRGNFPDRFSGHQFPNYSSELNVNALLLGDSALYLCASSLGGTDTQYFGPGTRLTVL.